This TCR beta chain was observed in a study of early T cells in non-severe SARS-CoV-2 infection. Study as a whole: The study sequenced bulk RNA from unsorted whole blood, with chains unpaired.

Individual cDNA molecules were tagged with unique molecular identifiers, the study reported. TCRdb re-called the 5' RACE reads with MiXCR, one entry per CDR3 protein. The table records about 64,000 distinct CDR3 sequences, roughly 18% of them present only once. This clonotype was seen many times. The antigen is unknown. CDR1 is SGHVS, CDR2 FNYEAQ, per germline. V shed 5 bases and J shed 0 bases, with 11 bases lying between them. This CDR3 is 14 amino acids long. Study-wide results and caveats: Using VDJdb, the matching emphasized anti-spike CD8 responses while missing private and CD4 specificities.

The chain combines TRBV7-6 with TRBJ2-7; tentatively, D is TRBD1 or TRBD2 (5 bases each). This TCR was sampled from an adult who was a healthcare worker with PCR-confirmed SARS-CoV-2 infection or an uninfected control (not recorded which). The source material was whole blood, sampled at baseline. The CDR3 nucleotides read TGTGCCAGCAGCGTCGGGACGACCTCCTACGAGCAGTACTTC. Its protein is CASSVGTTSYEQYF.